These 25 T cell receptor beta chains share one sample of origin, sequenced in a study of cytomegalovirus exposure and HLA in healthy donors (TCRdb year 2017). Libraries came from the immunoSEQ multiplex PCR assay. For the multiplex PCR, a mixture combining 60 forward primers for TCR Vbeta segments and 13 reverse primers for TCR Jbeta segments was used. TCRdb holds this immuneACCESS table with in-frame rearrangements only. Some clones are missing; in checked studies, unresolved V genes explain under half, and the rest has no known cause. The sample yields tens of thousands of clones; 75% to 80% were counted once. The top ten clonotypes cover around 6% of the sample. Sequenced input: PBMCs. The source is a female donor in good health and CMV-seronegative.

The genes are TRBV5-6 and TRBJ1-2; 8 nucleotides line up with TRBD1. The germline CDR1 and CDR2 sequences are SGHDT and YYEEEE. The CDR3 contains 13 residues. Trimming took 2 bases from V and 7 from J; bases not matched to a gene: 4. CDR3 coding DNA: TGTGCCAGCAGCTTAACACAGGGGGGTGGCTACACCTTC. It is translated as CASSLTQGGGYTF.

The chain has TRBV28 and TRBJ2-1; no reliable D call. V gave up 2 bases and J gave up 6 bases, with 11 bases separating them. Germline V gene data show CDR1 as MDHEN and CDR2 as SYDVKM. This CDR3 has 14 residues. The CDR3 protein is CASSLALVSNEQFF. The DNA of the CDR3 is TGTGCCAGCAGTTTAGCCCTAGTCTCCAATGAGCAGTTCTTC.

The gene calls are TRBV25-1 and TRBJ2-2; 7 nucleotides agree with TRBD1. Germline CDR1 is MGHDK and CDR2 is SYGVNS. Unmatched junction bases numbered 0, after V lost 8 bases and J lost 0 bases. The CDR3 length is 13 residues. CDR3 residues: CASGTANTGELFF. The CDR3 DNA sequence: TGTGCCAGCGGGACAGCGAACACCGGGGAGCTGTTTTTT.

V gene TRBV11-3 combines with J gene TRBJ1-1, with D hard to call. The CDR3 has 13 amino acids. CDR1 is SGHNT, CDR2 YENEEA, per germline. V lost 1 base and J lost 6, with 9 bases in between. CDR3 sequence (DNA): TGTGCCAGCAGCTTAGTTCCCGGGGCTGAAGCTTTCTTT. Translating it yields CASSLVPGAEAFF.

This sequence joins TRBV6-1 and TRBJ1-4; perhaps TRBD1 as D (6 bases). This CDR3 is built from 15 residues. Trimming shortened V by 6 bases and J by 3 bases, and 14 bases separated the two germline ends. The germline V gene has CDR1 MNHNS and CDR2 SASEGT. CDR3 DNA: TGTGCCAGCAGCGATGTAGGGGGATCTAATGAAAAACTGTTTTTT. It is translated as CASSDVGGSNEKLFF.

The chain uses TRBV28 and TRBJ1-2; D might be TRBD1 (6 bases). Trimming left V 6 bases short and J 0 bases short, with 14 bases between. This CDR3 has 15 residues. Germline lookup yields CDR1 MDHEN and CDR2 SYDVKM. CDR3 amino acids: CASRPWDTTNYGYTF. The CDR3 bases are TGTGCCAGCAGACCCTGGGACACCACTAACTATGGCTACACCTTC.

The rearrangement uses TRBV7-2 and TRBJ2-5, with D possibly TRBD1 on 5 matching bases. CDR1 and CDR2 (germline): SGHTA, FQGNSA. With 1 base removed from V and 2 bases from J, the gap between germline ends came to 14 bases. The CDR3 has 16 residues. DNA for the CDR3: TGTGCCAGCAGCTTAGATGTAGGGGCTGGTCAAGAGACCCAGTACTTC. Translating it yields CASSLDVGAGQETQYF.

The chain carries TRBV4-1 and TRBJ1-2, with a weak D call TRBD1 (6 bases). Germline CDR1 and CDR2: MGHRA and YSYEKL. The length of the CDR3 is 15 residues. Trimming shortened V by 0 bases and J by 3 bases, and 11 bases separated the two germline ends. CDR3 sequence reads: CASSQDRGSYYGYTF. The CDR3 DNA reads as TGCGCCAGCAGCCAAGATAGGGGGAGCTACTATGGCTACACCTTC.

The rearrangement joins TRBV7-9 to TRBJ2-7; TRBD2 might be the D (6 bases). Germline V gives CDR1 SEHNR, CDR2 FQNEAQ (reference sequence). Trimming took 5 bases from V and 3 from J, leaving 14 bases between them. CDR3 length: 14 residues. Here the CDR3 DNA reads TGTGCCAGCAGCGGAGGGGACGGTGGCTACGAGCAGTACTTC. This codes for CASSGGDGGYEQYF.

This clone appeared a single time. The chain employs TRBV5-6 and TRBJ2-7; D might be TRBD2 (6 bases). Looked up from germline, CDR1 is SGHDT and CDR2 is YYEEEE. The V end lost 0 bases, the J end lost 4 bases, and 20 bases lay between the germline ends. The CDR3 covers 17 residues. The CDR3 loop is CASSLVHFGGDLYEQYF. In DNA, the CDR3 is TGTGCCAGCAGCTTGGTTCATTTCGGCGGGGACTTGTACGAGCAGTACTTC.

The chain couples TRBV27 to TRBJ2-5; D unclear. V dropped 3 bases and J dropped 1 base, with 3 bases sitting between them. Germline loops: CDR1 MNHEY, CDR2 SMNVEV (reference sequence). CDR3 length equals 12 residues. This CDR3 is CASSFRQETQYF. DNA of the CDR3: TGTGCCAGCAGTTTCCGCCAAGAGACCCAGTACTTC.

The V call is TRBV29-1, the J call TRBJ2-5; 7 nucleotides align to TRBD1. Per germline, CDR1 SQVTM and CDR2 ANQGSEA. The CDR3 sequence is 12 residues long. The V segment lost 6 bases and the J segment 5 bases; nucleotides outside the gene matches: 6. CDR3 sequence (DNA): TGCAGCGTGAAAAGGGGGCCGGAGACCCAGTACTTC. This codes for CSVKRGPETQYF.

This clone was found a few times. The chain recombines TRBV9 with TRBJ2-3, with 10 bases fitting TRBD2. J was trimmed by 0 bases and V by 5 bases; bases with no gene match: 3. The CDR3 is 15 residues long. The germline gives CDR1 SGDLS, CDR2 YYNGEE. CDR3 sequence (DNA): TGTGCCAGCAGTATGACTAGCGGGAGCACAGATACGCAGTATTTT. As protein: CASSMTSGSTDTQYF. The full variable domain, rest sourced from reference TRBV9 and TRBJ2-3, is DSGVTQTPKHLITATGQRVTLRCSPRSGDLSVYWYQQSLDQGLQFLIQYYNGEERAKGNILERFSAQQFPDLHSELNLSSLELGDSALYFCASSMTSGSTDTQYFGPGTRLTVL.

The chain joins TRBV11-2 to TRBJ2-3; the D gene is possibly TRBD2 (6 bases). CDR1 is SGHAT, CDR2 FQNNGV, per germline. The CDR3 spans 11 residues. The V and J ends lost 1 base and 13 bases respectively, with 9 bases between them. The CDR3 here is CASSLAGAEYF. CDR3 bases: TGTGCCAGCAGCTTAGCGGGAGCTGAGTATTTT.

This clone was detected once. V gene TRBV15 combines with J gene TRBJ1-5; TRBD1 matches at 7 bases. This CDR3 contains 15 residues. CDR1 LNHNV and CDR2 YYDKDF come from the germline V gene (reference sequence). The V gene end was trimmed by 5 bases and the J gene end by 3 bases; junction bases not matched to a gene: 7. The chain's CDR3 is CATSPDRFLNQPQHF. The DNA for the CDR3 is TGTGCCACCAGCCCGGACAGGTTCCTCAATCAGCCCCAGCATTTT.

This chain joins TRBV9 and TRBJ2-3; 8 bases match TRBD2. The CDR3 runs 17 residues. J was trimmed by 2 bases and V by 0 bases; bases with no gene match: 8. Germline V lookup: CDR1 SGDLS, CDR2 YYNGEE. This CDR3 is CASSVAGGGTYTDTQYF. The CDR3 DNA sequence: TGTGCCAGCAGCGTAGCCGGCGGGGGGACTTACACAGATACGCAGTATTTT. The entire variable domain, with the rest obtained from reference TRBV9 and TRBJ2-3, is as follows: DSGVTQTPKHLITATGQRVTLRCSPRSGDLSVYWYQQSLDQGLQFLIQYYNGEERAKGNILERFSAQQFPDLHSELNLSSLELGDSALYFCASSVAGGGTYTDTQYFGPGTRLTVL.

This CDR3 is CASSPGSSGESSYNEQFF. CDR3 in DNA: TGTGCCAGCAGCCCGGGGAGCAGCGGGGAGAGCTCCTACAATGAGCAGTTCTTC. This chain connects TRBV28 to TRBJ2-1; TRBD2 matches at 7 bases. There are 18 residues in the CDR3. Germline values: CDR1 MDHEN, CDR2 SYDVKM. The ends lost 6 bases at V and 0 bases at J; junction bases unmatched: 14. Full variable domain (remainder filled in from reference TRBV28 and TRBJ2-1): DVKVTQSSRYLVKRTGEKVFLECVQDMDHENMFWYRQDPGLGLRLIYFSYDVKMKEKGDIPEGYSVSREKKERFSLILESASTNQTSMYLCASSPGSSGESSYNEQFFGPGTRLTVL.

The J gene is TRBJ2-7, the V gene TRBV5-1, with a weak D call TRBD1 (6 bases). V was clipped by 4 bases and J by 4 bases, with 15 bases between them. The CDR3 is 14 amino acids. The germline CDR1 and CDR2 sequences are SGHRS and YFSETQ. Here the CDR3 reads CASSPDSLSYEQYF. CDR3 coding DNA: TGCGCCAGCAGCCCGGACAGTCTATCATACGAGCAGTACTTC.

The rearrangement joins TRBV5-1 to TRBJ2-1, with TRBD2 matching over 7 bases. From germline, CDR1 is SGHRS and CDR2 YFSETQ. With V trimmed by 4 bases and J by 3 bases, 4 bases remained unmatched. This CDR3 region has 14 residues. CDR3: CASSGGSDYNEQFF. As DNA, the CDR3 is TGCGCCAGCAGCGGCGGGAGTGACTACAATGAGCAGTTCTTC.

The chain has TRBV2 and TRBJ2-3; the D gene is possibly TRBD1 (6 bases). The V end was cut by 6 bases, the J end by 5 bases, with 18 bases between. The CDR3 contains 15 residues. The germline CDR1 and CDR2 sequences are SNHLY and FYNNEI. CDR3 coding DNA: TGTGCCAGCAGCGCGGACAGCCGAAAGGGAGATACGCAGTATTTT. Protein sequence: CASSADSRKGDTQYF.

Notes on this clone: One junction end disagrees with the germline gene, perhaps due to a read error. V and J are TRBV28 and TRBJ1-2; 9 bases agree with TRBD1. The CDR3 runs to 15 residues. The germline V gene encodes CDR1 MDHEN and CDR2 SYDVKM. The CDR3 reads CASILQGAPSRGYTF. CDR3 sequence (DNA): TGTGCCAGCATTTTACAGGGGGCGCCGAGTCGCGGCTACACCTTC.

The rearrangement links TRBV13 to TRBJ1-3; TRBD1 matches 8 bases. Germline V gene data show CDR1 as PRHDT and CDR2 as FYEKMQ (reference sequence). V shed 1 base, J shed 2 bases, and the junction held 4 bases outside the gene matches. The CDR3 spans 16 residues. The CDR3 sequence is CASSLEADRAGNTIYF. CDR3 in DNA: TGTGCCAGCAGCTTAGAGGCGGACAGGGCTGGAAACACCATATATTTT.

V and J are TRBV28 and TRBJ2-1, with a weak D call TRBD1 (6 bases). Per germline, CDR1 MDHEN and CDR2 SYDVKM. The germline V and J ends were trimmed by 3 bases and 9 bases, with 21 bases remaining between them. The CDR3 has 16 amino acids. CDR3 in DNA: TGTGCCAGCAGTTTTGATGGGGCAGGGGTAAGGGGTGAGCAGTTCTTC. Encoded protein: CASSFDGAGVRGEQFF.

This chain uses TRBV29-1 with TRBJ2-3; 7 bases match TRBD1. The CDR3 spans 16 residues. CDR1 SQVTM and CDR2 ANQGSEA come from the germline V gene. J lost 4 bases, V lost 5 bases, and 15 bases had no gene match. This chain's CDR3 is CSVSPLGQLGADTQYF. For the CDR3, the DNA is TGCAGCGTTTCCCCGTTGGGACAGCTAGGCGCAGATACGCAGTATTTT.

The chain couples TRBV18 to TRBJ2-5; TRBD2 matches at 11 bases. The CDR3 consists of 16 residues. V gave up 0 bases and J gave up 5 bases; unmatched junction bases: 5. From germline, CDR1 is KGHSH and CDR2 LQKENI. DNA for the CDR3: TGTGCCAGCTCACCACCGGGACTAGCGGCATCTGAGACCCAGTACTTC. Translated, it gives CASSPPGLAASETQYF.